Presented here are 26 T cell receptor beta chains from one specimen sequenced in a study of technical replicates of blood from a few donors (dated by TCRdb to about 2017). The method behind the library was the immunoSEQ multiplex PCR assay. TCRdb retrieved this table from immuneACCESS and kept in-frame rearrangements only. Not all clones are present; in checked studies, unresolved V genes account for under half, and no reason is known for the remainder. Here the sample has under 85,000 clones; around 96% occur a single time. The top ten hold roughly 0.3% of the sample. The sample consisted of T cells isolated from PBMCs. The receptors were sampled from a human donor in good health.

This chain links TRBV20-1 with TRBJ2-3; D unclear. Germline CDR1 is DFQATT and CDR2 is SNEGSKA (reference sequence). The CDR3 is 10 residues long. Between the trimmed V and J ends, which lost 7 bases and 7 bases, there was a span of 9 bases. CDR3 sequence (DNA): TGCAGTGGTGAGGAAAATACGCAGTATTTT. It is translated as CSGEENTQYF.

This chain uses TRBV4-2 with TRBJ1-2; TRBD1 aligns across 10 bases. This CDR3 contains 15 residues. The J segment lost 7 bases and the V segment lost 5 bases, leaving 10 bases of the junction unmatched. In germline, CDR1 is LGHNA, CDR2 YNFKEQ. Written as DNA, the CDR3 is TGTGCCAGCAGCGAAGCGGGACAGGGGAGCGGTGGCTACACCTTC. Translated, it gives CASSEAGQGSGGYTF.

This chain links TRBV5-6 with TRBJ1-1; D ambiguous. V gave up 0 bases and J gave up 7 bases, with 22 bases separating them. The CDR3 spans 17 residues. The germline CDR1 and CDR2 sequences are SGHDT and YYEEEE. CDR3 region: CASSLEFGWALGNEAFF. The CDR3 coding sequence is TGTGCCAGCAGCTTGGAGTTTGGCTGGGCTTTAGGCAATGAAGCTTTCTTT.

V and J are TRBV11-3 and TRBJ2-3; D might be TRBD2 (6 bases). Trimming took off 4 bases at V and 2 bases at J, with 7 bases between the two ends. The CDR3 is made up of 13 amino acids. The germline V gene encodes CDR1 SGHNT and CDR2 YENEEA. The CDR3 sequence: CASSWTTTDTQYF. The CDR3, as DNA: TGTGCCAGCAGCTGGACTACCACAGATACGCAGTATTTT.

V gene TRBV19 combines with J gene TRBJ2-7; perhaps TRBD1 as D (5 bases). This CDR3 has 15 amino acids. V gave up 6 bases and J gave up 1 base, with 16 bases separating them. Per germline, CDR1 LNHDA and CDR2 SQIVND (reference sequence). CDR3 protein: CASRYEGVGSYEQYF. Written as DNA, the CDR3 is TGTGCCAGTAGATATGAAGGGGTTGGATCCTACGAGCAGTACTTC.

CDR3: CASSFNDRGDTEAFF. CDR3 coding DNA: TGTGCCAGCAGCTTCAACGACAGGGGCGACACTGAAGCTTTCTTT. V is TRBV5-4 and J is TRBJ1-1; TRBD1 aligns across 8 bases. This CDR3 is built from 15 residues. Trimming removed 2 bases from V and 3 bases from J; junction bases left unmatched: 6. The germline CDR1 and CDR2 sequences are SGHNT and YYREEE (reference sequence).

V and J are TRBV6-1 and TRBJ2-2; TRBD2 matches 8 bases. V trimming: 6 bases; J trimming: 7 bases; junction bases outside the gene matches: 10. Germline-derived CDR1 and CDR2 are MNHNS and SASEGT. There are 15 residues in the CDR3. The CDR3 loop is CASRDLGLEGGELFF. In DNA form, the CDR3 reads TGTGCCAGCAGGGACCTGGGACTAGAAGGCGGGGAGCTGTTTTTT.

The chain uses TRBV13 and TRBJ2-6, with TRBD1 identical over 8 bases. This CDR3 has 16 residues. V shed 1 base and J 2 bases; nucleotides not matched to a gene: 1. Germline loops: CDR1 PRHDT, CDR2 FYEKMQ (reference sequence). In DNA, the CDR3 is TGTGCCAGCAGCTTAGTACAGGGGGCTGGGGCCAACGTCCTGACTTTC. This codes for CASSLVQGAGANVLTF.

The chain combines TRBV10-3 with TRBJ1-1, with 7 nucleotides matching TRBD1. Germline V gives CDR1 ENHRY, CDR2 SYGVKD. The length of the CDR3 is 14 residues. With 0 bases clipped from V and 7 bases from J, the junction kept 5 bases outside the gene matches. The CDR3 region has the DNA TGTGCCATCAGTGAGTCCGGAGGACAGGTTGAAGCTTTCTTT. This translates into CAISESGGQVEAFF.

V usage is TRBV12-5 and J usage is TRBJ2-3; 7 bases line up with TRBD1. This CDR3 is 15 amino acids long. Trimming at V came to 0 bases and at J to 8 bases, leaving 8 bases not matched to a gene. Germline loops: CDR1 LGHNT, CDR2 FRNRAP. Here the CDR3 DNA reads TGTGCTAGTGGTTTGGTAGCGGACAGGAGTGGTACGCAGTATTTT. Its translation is CASGLVADRSGTQYF. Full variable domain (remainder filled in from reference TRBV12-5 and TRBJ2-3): DARVTQTPRHKVTEMGQEVTMRCQPILGHNTVFWYRQTMMQGLELLAYFRNRAPLDDSGMPKDRFSAEMPDATLATLKIQPSEPRDSAVYFCASGLVADRSGTQYFGPGTRLTVL.

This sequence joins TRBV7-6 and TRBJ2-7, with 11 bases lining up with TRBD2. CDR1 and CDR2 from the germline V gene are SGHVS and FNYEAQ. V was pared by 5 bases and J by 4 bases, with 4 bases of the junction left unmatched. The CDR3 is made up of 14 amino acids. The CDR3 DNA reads TGTGCCAGCAGCCCGACTAGCGGGACTTACGAGCAGTACTTC. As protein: CASSPTSGTYEQYF.

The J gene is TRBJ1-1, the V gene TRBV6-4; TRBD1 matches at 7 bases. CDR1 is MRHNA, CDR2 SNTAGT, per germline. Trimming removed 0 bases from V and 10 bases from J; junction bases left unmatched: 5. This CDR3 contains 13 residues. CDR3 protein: CASSDSSQGVAFF. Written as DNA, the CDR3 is TGTGCCAGCAGTGACTCCAGTCAGGGGGTAGCTTTCTTT.

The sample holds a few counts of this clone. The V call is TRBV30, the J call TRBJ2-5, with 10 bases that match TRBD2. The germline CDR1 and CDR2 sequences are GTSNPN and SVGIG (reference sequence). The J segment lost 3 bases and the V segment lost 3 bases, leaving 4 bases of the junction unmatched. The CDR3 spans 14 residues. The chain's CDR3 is CAWSPGLAEETQYF. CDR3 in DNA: TGTGCCTGGAGCCCCGGACTAGCGGAAGAGACCCAGTACTTC.

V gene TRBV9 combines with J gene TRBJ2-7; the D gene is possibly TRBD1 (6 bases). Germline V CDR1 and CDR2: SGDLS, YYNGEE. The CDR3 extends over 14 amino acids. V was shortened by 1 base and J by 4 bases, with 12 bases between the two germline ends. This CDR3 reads CASSVMDSNYEQYF. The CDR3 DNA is TGTGCCAGCAGCGTAATGGACAGTAATTACGAGCAGTACTTC. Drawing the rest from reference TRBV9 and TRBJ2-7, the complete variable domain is DSGVTQTPKHLITATGQRVTLRCSPRSGDLSVYWYQQSLDQGLQFLIQYYNGEERAKGNILERFSAQQFPDLHSELNLSSLELGDSALYFCASSVMDSNYEQYFGPGTRLTVT.

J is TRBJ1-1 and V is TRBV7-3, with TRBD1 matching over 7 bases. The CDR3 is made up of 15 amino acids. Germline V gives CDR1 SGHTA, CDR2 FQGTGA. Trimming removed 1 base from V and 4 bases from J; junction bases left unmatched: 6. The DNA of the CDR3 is TGTGCCAGCAGCTTAATAGGGGGCGCCGTCACTGAAGCTTTCTTT. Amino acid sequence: CASSLIGGAVTEAFF.

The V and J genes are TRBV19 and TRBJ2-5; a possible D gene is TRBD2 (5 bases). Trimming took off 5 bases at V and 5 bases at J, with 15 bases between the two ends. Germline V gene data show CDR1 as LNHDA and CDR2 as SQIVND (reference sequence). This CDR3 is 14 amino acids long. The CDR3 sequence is CASSEDMEVETQYF. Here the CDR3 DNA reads TGTGCCAGTAGTGAAGACATGGAGGTGGAGACCCAGTACTTC.

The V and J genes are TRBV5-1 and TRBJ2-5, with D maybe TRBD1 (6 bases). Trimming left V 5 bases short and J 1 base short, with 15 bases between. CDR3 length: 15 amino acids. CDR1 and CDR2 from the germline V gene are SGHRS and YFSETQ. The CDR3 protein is CASRLSGQIQETQYF. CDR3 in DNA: TGCGCCAGCAGGCTGTCGGGACAAATCCAAGAGACCCAGTACTTC.

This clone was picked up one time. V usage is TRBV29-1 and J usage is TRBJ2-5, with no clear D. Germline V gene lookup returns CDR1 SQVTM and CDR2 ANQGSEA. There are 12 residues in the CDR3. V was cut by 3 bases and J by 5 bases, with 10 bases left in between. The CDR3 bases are TGCAGCGTTGAGTACAGTGGGGAGACCCAGTACTTC. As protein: CSVEYSGETQYF.

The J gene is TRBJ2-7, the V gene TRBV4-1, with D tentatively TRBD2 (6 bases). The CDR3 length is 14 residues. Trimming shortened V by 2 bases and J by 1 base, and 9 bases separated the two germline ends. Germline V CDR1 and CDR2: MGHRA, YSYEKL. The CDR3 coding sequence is TGCGCCAGCAGCCAAATTAGCGGTTCCTACGAGCAGTACTTC. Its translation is CASSQISGSYEQYF.

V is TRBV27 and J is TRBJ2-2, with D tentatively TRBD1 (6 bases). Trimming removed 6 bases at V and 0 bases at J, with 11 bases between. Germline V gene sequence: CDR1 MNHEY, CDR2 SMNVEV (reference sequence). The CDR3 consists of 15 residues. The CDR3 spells CASRRTVANTGELFF. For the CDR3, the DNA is TGTGCCAGCAGGAGGACAGTCGCGAACACCGGGGAGCTGTTTTTT.

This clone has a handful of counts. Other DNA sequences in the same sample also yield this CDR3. CDR3 residues: CASSPQGAEAFF. In nucleotides, the CDR3 is TGTGCCAGCTCACCACAGGGGGCTGAAGCTTTCTTT. The chain recombines TRBV18 with TRBJ1-1, with D tentatively TRBD1 (6 bases). The CDR3 totals 12 residues. The germline CDR1 and CDR2 sequences are KGHSH and LQKENI. The V and J ends lost 1 base and 6 bases respectively, with 6 bases between them. The full variable domain, rest sourced from reference TRBV18 and TRBJ1-1, is NAGVMQNPRHLVRRRGQEARLRCSPMKGHSHVYWYRQLPEEGLKFMVYLQKENIIDESGMPKERFSAEFPKEGPSILRIQQVVRGDSAAYFCASSPQGAEAFFGQGTRLTVV.

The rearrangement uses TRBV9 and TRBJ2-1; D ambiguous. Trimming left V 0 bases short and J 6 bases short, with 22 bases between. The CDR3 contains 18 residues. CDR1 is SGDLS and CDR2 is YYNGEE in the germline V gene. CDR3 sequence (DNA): TGTGCCAGCAGCGTAGAATTGTCATACGGAACCAGAGGCAATGAGCAGTTCTTC. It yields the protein CASSVELSYGTRGNEQFF.

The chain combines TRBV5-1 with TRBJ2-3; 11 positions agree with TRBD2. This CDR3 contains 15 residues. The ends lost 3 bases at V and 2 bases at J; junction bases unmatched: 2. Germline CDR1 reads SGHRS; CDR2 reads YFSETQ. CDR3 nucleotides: TGCGCCAGCAGCTCGGGACTAGCGGACACAGATACGCAGTATTTT. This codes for CASSSGLADTDTQYF. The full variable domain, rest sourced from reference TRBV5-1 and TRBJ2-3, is KAGVTQTPRYLIKTRGQQVTLSCSPISGHRSVSWYQQTPGQGLQFLFEYFSETQRNKGNFPGRFSGRQFSNSRSEMNVSTLELGDSALYLCASSSGLADTDTQYFGPGTRLTVL.

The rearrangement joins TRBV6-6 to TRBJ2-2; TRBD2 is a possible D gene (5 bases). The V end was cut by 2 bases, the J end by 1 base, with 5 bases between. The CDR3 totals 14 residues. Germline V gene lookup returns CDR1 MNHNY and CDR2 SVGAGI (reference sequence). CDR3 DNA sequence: TGTGCCAGCAGTTACCGGGGGAACACCGGGGAGCTGTTTTTT. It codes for CASSYRGNTGELFF.

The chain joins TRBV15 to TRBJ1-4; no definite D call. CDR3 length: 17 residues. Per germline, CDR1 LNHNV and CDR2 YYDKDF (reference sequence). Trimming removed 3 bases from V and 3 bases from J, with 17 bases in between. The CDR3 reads CATSRTFLAEANEKLFF. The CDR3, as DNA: TGTGCCACCAGCAGGACTTTTCTTGCGGAGGCTAATGAAAAACTGTTTTTT.

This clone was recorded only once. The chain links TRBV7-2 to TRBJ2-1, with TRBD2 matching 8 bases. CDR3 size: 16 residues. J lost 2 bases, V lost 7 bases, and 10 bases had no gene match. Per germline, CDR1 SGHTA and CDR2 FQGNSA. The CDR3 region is CASIRAERETYNEQFF. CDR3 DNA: TGTGCCAGCATCAGAGCCGAGCGGGAGACCTACAATGAGCAGTTCTTC. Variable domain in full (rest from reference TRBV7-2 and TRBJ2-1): GAGVSQSPSNKVTEKGKDVELRCDPISGHTALYWYRQSLGQGLEFLIYFQGNSAPDKSGLPSDRFSAERTGGSVSTLTIQRTQQEDSAVYLCASIRAERETYNEQFFGPGTRLTVL.